This T cell receptor beta chain emerged from a study of cytomegalovirus exposure and HLA in healthy donors. Study results and limitations: Listed as cytomegalovirus-associated were more than 150 TCR beta chains. Roughly uniform sequencing depth across donors was assumed, possibly incorrectly.

V shed 6 bases and J shed 4 bases, with 12 bases lying between them. Germline V gene data show CDR1 as SGHNT and CDR2 as YENEEA. This CDR3 is built from 13 residues. The PCR used 60 Vbeta and 13 Jbeta primers. This table comes from immunoSEQ multiplex PCR, and its TCRdb copy is limited to in-frame clones, with some not included. The repertoire holds roughly 170,000 clones, with 75% to 90% as singletons. As to this clone: Its specificity is not known.

While unrecorded immune exposures were likely, the donors were nominally healthy when sampled. The sequenced material came from PBMCs. This sequence joins TRBV11-3 and TRBJ1-1, with D unclear. This sequence was found in a boy younger than 18 in good health and CMV-seronegative. DNA of the CDR3: TGTGCCAGCAGTCGACTCAGAGGCACTGAAGCTTTCTTT. This encodes CASSRLRGTEAFF.